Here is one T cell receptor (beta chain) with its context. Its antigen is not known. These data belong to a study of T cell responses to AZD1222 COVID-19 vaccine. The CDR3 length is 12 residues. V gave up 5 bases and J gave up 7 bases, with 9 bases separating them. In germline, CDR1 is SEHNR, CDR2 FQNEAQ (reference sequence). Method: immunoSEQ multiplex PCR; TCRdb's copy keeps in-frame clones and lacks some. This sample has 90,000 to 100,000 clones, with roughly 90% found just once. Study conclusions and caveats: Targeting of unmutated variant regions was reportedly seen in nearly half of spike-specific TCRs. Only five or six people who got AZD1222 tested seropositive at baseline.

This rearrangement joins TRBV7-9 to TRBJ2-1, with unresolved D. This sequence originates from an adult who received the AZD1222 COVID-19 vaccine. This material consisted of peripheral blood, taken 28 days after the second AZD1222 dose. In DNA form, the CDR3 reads TGTGCCAGCAGCCCCCAAGAAAATGAGCAGTTCTTC. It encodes CASSPQENEQFF.